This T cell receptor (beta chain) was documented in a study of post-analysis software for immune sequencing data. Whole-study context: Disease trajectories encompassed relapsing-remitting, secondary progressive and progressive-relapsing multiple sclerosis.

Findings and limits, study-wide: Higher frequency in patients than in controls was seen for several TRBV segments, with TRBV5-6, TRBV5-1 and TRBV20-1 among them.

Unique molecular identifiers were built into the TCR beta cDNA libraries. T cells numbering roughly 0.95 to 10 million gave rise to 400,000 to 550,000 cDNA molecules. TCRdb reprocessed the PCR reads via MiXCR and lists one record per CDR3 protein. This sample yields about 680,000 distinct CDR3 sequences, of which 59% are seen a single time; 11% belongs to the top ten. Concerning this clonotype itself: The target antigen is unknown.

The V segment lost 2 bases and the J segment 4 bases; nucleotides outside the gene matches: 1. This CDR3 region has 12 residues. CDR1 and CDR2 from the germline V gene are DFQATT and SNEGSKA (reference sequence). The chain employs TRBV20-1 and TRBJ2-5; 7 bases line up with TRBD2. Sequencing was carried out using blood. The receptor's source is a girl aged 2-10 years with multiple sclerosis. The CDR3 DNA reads TGCAGTGCTAGATGGGAGGGAGAGACCCAGTACTTC. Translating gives CSARWEGETQYF.